These T cell receptor beta chains were read from a single sample in a study of blood T cells in healthy people across ages. TCRdb called the 5' RACE reads again in MiXCR, with one record for every CDR3 protein. The table has roughly 1.9 million distinct CDR3 sequences, about two fifths seen once. The source material was blood. The receptors were sampled from a human donor in good health. Each CDR3 is given with its conserved first and last residue. The D gene is left open where the match is weak. Not all rows give a size; the values are once, few, many and, for expanded clones, a class.

DNA,CDR3,J,size,V,D
TGTGCCAGCAGCTCACAGGTGGGGGACGGTTACGAGCAGTACTTC,CASSSQVGDGYEQYF,TRBJ2-7,.,TRBV5-5,.
TGTGCCAGCAGCCAAGGGGGCGCTGATGGCTACACCTTC,CASSQGGADGYTF,TRBJ1-2,.,TRBV4-2,.
TGCAGTGCCACTGCGGGTTCCTACAATGAGCAGTTCTTC,CSATAGSYNEQFF,TRBJ2-1,.,TRBV20-1,.
TGCAGTGCTGGGGGGTTTGGGGCTGCCGATGAGCAGTTCTTC,CSAGGFGAADEQFF,TRBJ2-1,.,TRBV20-1,.
TGTGCCAGCAGCCAGAGGGGACAGATCTCCGAGCAGTACTTC,CASSQRGQISEQYF,TRBJ2-7,few,TRBV4-2,TRBD1
TGTGCCACCCAAGGGACAGGGCATGATGGCTACACCTTC,CATQGTGHDGYTF,TRBJ1-2,few,TRBV24-1,TRBD1
TGTGCCACCGCAACACCGGGACGCGGAGAGACCCAGTACTTC,CATATPGRGETQYF,TRBJ2-5,.,TRBV7-9,.
TGTGCCAGCAGTGAAGCGCGGGGACAGGTCCCCTACGAGCAGTACTTC,CASSEARGQVPYEQYF,TRBJ2-7,.,TRBV2,TRBD1
TGTGCCAGCAGCCGATACCTCAGGGGGGACACTGAAGCTTTCTTT,CASSRYLRGDTEAFF,TRBJ1-1,few,TRBV27,TRBD1
TGTGCCAGCAGTTTACTGAGGGGGGTCGAGCAGTACTTC,CASSLLRGVEQYF,TRBJ2-7,.,TRBV12-3/TRBV12-4,.
TGTGCCAGCAGCTTAAGAAGACAGGGTCACGAAAAACTGTTTTTT,CASSLRRQGHEKLFF,TRBJ1-4,few,TRBV7-3,TRBD1
TGTGCCAGCAGTAGGGGACTAGCGGGGGCAGATACGCAGTATTTT,CASSRGLAGADTQYF,TRBJ2-3,.,TRBV6-5,TRBD2